This T cell receptor (beta chain) was identified during a study of blood T cell repertoires in COVID-19. Whole-study context: The analysed material was cDNA or gDNA that came from T cells, B-cell-depleted T cells, or PBMCs.

In this sample, this clone turned up once. Original methodology: Reference gene primer amplification yielded estimated nucleated cell counts. Generated by immunoSEQ multiplex PCR, the TCRdb table keeps only in-frame clones and is missing some. V and J calls and clone size follow that table, whereas D and trimming were derived from the DNA. The data hold 65,000 to 85,000 clones, with 83% observed a single time. This TCR came from a man in his fifties or sixties with active COVID-19. The sequencing sample was made of peripheral blood.

CDR3 sequence reads: CASSQEGGTSGRAGQFF. In DNA, the CDR3 is TGTGCCAGCAGCCAAGAGGGAGGGACTAGCGGGAGGGCTGGGCAGTTCTTC. The chain recombines TRBV3-1 (or the pseudogene TRBV3-2) with TRBJ2-1, with 16 bases fitting TRBD2. This CDR3 is built from 17 residues. Germline assignment: CDR1 LGHDT and CDR2 YNNKEL (reference sequence). The J segment lost 12 bases and the V segment lost 0 bases, leaving 8 bases of the junction unmatched.